The next 13 T cell receptor beta chains were all read from a single sample in a study of naive and memory T cell subsets. The beta constant-region primer was an equimolar mix of two oligonucleotides covering TRBC1 and TRBC2. TCRdb redid the calling of the UMI-ligation and nested PCR reads with MiXCR, one entry per CDR3 protein. The sample carries some 83,000 distinct CDR3 sequences, over 10% recorded once. The sample consisted of central memory CD4+ T cells from blood. Source of these receptors: a human donor in good health.

This clonotype was seen more than once but under ten times. The V call is TRBV5-6, the J call TRBJ1-1, with D perhaps TRBD1 (6 bases). The ends were cut back, 4 bases at V and 0 bases at J, with 16 bases in the middle. CDR3 size: 16 residues. Germline CDR1 is SGHDT and CDR2 is YYEEEE. CDR3 protein: CASSGRGGSMNTEAFF. The CDR3 DNA sequence: TGTGCCAGCAGCGGTAGGGGGGGGTCCATGAACACTGAAGCTTTCTTT. Complete variable domain (other parts from reference TRBV5-6 and TRBJ1-1): DAGVTQSPTHLIKTRGQQVTLRCSPKSGHDTVSWYQQALGQGPQFIFQYYEEEERQRGNFPDRFSGHQFPNYSSELNVNALLLGDSALYLCASSGRGGSMNTEAFFGQGTRLTVV.

This clonotype was counted at least ten times. This chain joins TRBV28 and TRBJ1-2; D gene uncertain. Germline loops: CDR1 MDHEN, CDR2 SYDVKM. The CDR3 covers 12 residues. Between the trimmed V and J ends, which lost 6 bases and 3 bases, there was a span of 8 bases. Here the CDR3 reads CASSPTDYGYTF. The DNA for the CDR3 is TGTGCCAGCAGCCCCACTGACTATGGCTACACCTTC.

By share of the sample, this clonotype is medium-sized. This chain joins TRBV4-1 and TRBJ2-1; 7 bases are a match to TRBD2. In germline, CDR1 is MGHRA, CDR2 YSYEKL. The junction had 5 bases not matched to a gene; V was cut back by 1 base and J by 8 bases. The CDR3 sequence is 14 residues long. CDR3 amino acids: CASSQGFAGDEQFF. As DNA, the CDR3 is TGCGCCAGCAGCCAAGGTTTCGCGGGAGATGAGCAGTTCTTC.

This clonotype was observed at least ten times. The chain couples TRBV29-1 to TRBJ2-3; tentatively, D is TRBD2 (6 bases). Between the trimmed V and J ends, which lost 8 bases and 7 bases, there was a span of 19 bases. The CDR3 extends over 13 amino acids. Germline assignment: CDR1 SQVTM and CDR2 ANQGSEA. The DNA of the CDR3 is TGCAGCTTTCAAGGGACTTCTCGGTATACGCAGTATTTT. Its translation is CSFQGTSRYTQYF.

The chain carries TRBV30 and TRBJ1-1, with D perhaps matching TRBD1 (5 bases). Germline CDR1 and CDR2: GTSNPN and SVGIG (reference sequence). Trimming left V 0 bases short and J 3 bases short, with 8 bases between. The CDR3 consists of 13 residues. DNA of the CDR3: TGTGCCTGGAGTGTACGGGACTACACTGAAGCTTTCTTT. Its translation: CAWSVRDYTEAFF.

This chain joins TRBV12-3 or TRBV12-4 and TRBJ2-7; 7 positions agree with TRBD2. This CDR3 contains 18 residues. The junction had 21 bases not matched to a gene; V was cut back by 6 bases and J by 4 bases. This chain's CDR3 is CASSRITARLAERYEQYF. The CDR3 region has the DNA TGTGCCAGCAGCCGAATTACTGCCCGACTAGCAGAGAGGTACGAGCAGTACTTC.

The chain links TRBV4-2 to TRBJ2-6, with D tentatively TRBD2 (5 bases). Germline loops: CDR1 LGHNA, CDR2 YNFKEQ. Trimming took 4 bases from V and 0 from J, leaving 16 bases between them. The CDR3 consists of 18 residues. As DNA, the CDR3 is TGTGCCAGCAGCCGCCGAAACACGGGAAGCTCTGGGGCCAACGTCCTGACTTTC. Translated: CASSRRNTGSSGANVLTF.

This clonotype was recorded a few times. CDR3 sequence (DNA): TGTGCCAGCAGTACACTAGCGGCCTCCTACAATGAGCAGTTCTTC. Its protein product is CASSTLAASYNEQFF. The chain uses TRBV28 and TRBJ2-1, with TRBD2 matching 8 bases. CDR3 length equals 15 residues. The V segment lost 5 bases and the J segment 0 bases; nucleotides outside the gene matches: 3. CDR1 MDHEN and CDR2 SYDVKM come from the germline V gene.

This clonotype was observed many times. The chain employs TRBV20-1 and TRBJ2-3; TRBD2 agrees at 8 bases. The junction had 6 bases not matched to a gene; V was cut back by 5 bases and J by 2 bases. The CDR3 covers 14 residues. Germline assignment: CDR1 DFQATT and CDR2 SNEGSKA (reference sequence). The CDR3 sequence is CSAGSGSNTDTQYF. The DNA of the CDR3 is TGCAGTGCTGGGAGCGGGAGCAACACAGATACGCAGTATTTT.

This clonotype came up many times. The chain uses TRBV20-1 and TRBJ2-3, with TRBD1 matching over 7 bases. The germline gives CDR1 DFQATT, CDR2 SNEGSKA (reference sequence). The CDR3 runs 15 residues. The V and J ends lost 3 bases and 2 bases, in that order; junction bases with no gene match: 8. The CDR3 DNA reads as TGCAGTGCTAGTATCGGGACAGAAAACACAGATACGCAGTATTTT. It is translated as CSASIGTENTDTQYF.

The chain employs TRBV27 and TRBJ2-7; 10 nucleotides agree with TRBD2. The CDR3 covers 16 residues. V trimming: 0 bases; J trimming: 5 bases; junction bases outside the gene matches: 7. Germline values: CDR1 MNHEY, CDR2 SMNVEV (reference sequence). Here the CDR3 DNA reads TGTGCCAGCAGTTTATCGGCTAGCGGGAGAGTCCACGAGCAGTACTTC. Translation gives CASSLSASGRVHEQYF.

This clonotype was seen a few times. The V gene is TRBV10-3, the J gene TRBJ2-3, with D uncertain. Germline lookup yields CDR1 ENHRY and CDR2 SYGVKD. Trimming took off 0 bases at V and 11 bases at J, with 12 bases between the two ends. The CDR3 loop spans 13 amino acids. CDR3 region: CAISESGELRQYF. The CDR3 nucleotides read TGTGCCATCAGTGAGTCGGGCGAACTGAGGCAGTATTTT.

V usage is TRBV18 and J usage is TRBJ2-1; TRBD2 aligns across 11 bases. The CDR3 spans 15 residues. Germline CDR1 is KGHSH and CDR2 is LQKENI. V was pared by 3 bases and J by 8 bases, with 6 bases of the junction left unmatched. The CDR3 nucleotides are TGTGCCAGCTCACCGATAGCGGGAGGGCACCATGAGCAGTTCTTC. This sequence encodes CASSPIAGGHHEQFF.